This is a list of T cell receptor beta chains from one sample in a study of blood T cells in healthy people across ages. MiXCR, applied by TCRdb to the 5' RACE reads, yields one record per CDR3 protein. The table shows approximately 320,000 distinct CDR3 sequences, with roughly 29% occurring only once. Sequenced sample: blood. These receptors were taken from a woman in her 70s in good health. Both conserved end residues are part of each CDR3. The D gene is left open where the match is weak. The size entry is marked missing in some rows and otherwise reads once, few, many or a size class.

CASSYPKYF,TGTGCCAGCAGTTACCCGAAGTACTTC,NA,TRBV6-2/TRBV6-3,TRBJ2-7,NA
CASSTGTGNTEAFF,TGTGCCAGCTCAACCGGGACAGGGAACACTGAAGCTTTCTTT,few,TRBV18,TRBJ1-1,TRBD1
CASSALYGYTF,TGTGCCAGCAGTGCTTTATATGGCTACACCTTC,few,TRBV28,TRBJ1-2,NA
CASSPSFSSEDTQYF,TGTGCCAGCAGCCCATCCTTTTCTAGCGAAGATACGCAGTATTTT,NA,TRBV3-1,TRBJ2-3,NA
CASSRSGRGRYEQYF,TGTGCCAGCAGTCGTAGCGGGAGGGGAAGGTACGAGCAGTACTTC,NA,TRBV7-2,TRBJ2-7,TRBD2
CASSGTSLGEQYF,TGTGCCAGCAGCGGGACTAGCCTCGGCGAGCAGTACTTC,NA,TRBV28,TRBJ2-7,TRBD2
CSARRFSGSTQYF,TGCAGTGCTAGAAGGTTTTCCGGGAGCACGCAGTATTTT,few,TRBV20-1,TRBJ2-3,NA
CASNLLGLNTGELFF,TGTGCCAGCAACCTACTAGGACTTAACACCGGGGAGCTGTTTTTT,NA,TRBV7-2,TRBJ2-2,NA
CASSRLGKSYNEQFF,TGTGCCAGCAGTAGGTTGGGGAAGTCCTACAATGAGCAGTTCTTC,few,TRBV12-3/TRBV12-4,TRBJ2-1,NA
CSARGRQGEVYGGSPLHF,TGCAGTGCTAGAGGAAGACAGGGTGAAGTATACGGGGGCTCACCCCTCCACTTT,NA,TRBV20-1,TRBJ1-6,TRBD1
CATNRDRFSGNTIYF,TGTGCCACCAACAGAGATCGATTCTCTGGAAACACCATATATTTT,NA,TRBV15,TRBJ1-3,NA
CASSQLAGSGANVLTF,TGCGCCAGCAGCCAACTAGCGGGCTCTGGGGCCAACGTCCTGACTTTC,NA,TRBV4-3,TRBJ2-6,TRBD2
CASSLGGLEAETQYF,TGTGCCAGCAGCTTAGGGGGATTAGAGGCTGAGACCCAGTACTTC,many,TRBV7-2,TRBJ2-5,NA
CATSDSKAYQETQYF,TGTGCCACCAGTGATTCGAAGGCGTACCAAGAGACCCAGTACTTC,few,TRBV24-1,TRBJ2-5,NA
CASSRHSGRGPPDTQYF,TGTGCCAGCAGCAGACACAGCGGGAGGGGGCCCCCAGATACGCAGTATTTT,few,TRBV28,TRBJ2-3,TRBD2
CSARVMGDTQYF,TGCAGTGCTAGAGTTATGGGAGATACGCAGTATTTT,NA,TRBV20-1,TRBJ2-3,NA
CSVFSGRDQFF,TGCAGCGTCTTTAGCGGGAGGGATCAGTTCTTC,many,TRBV29-1,TRBJ2-1,TRBD2
CASSSLAGVKYNEQFF,TGTGCCAGCAGCTCACTAGCGGGAGTTAAGTACAATGAGCAGTTCTTC,NA,TRBV7-9,TRBJ2-1,TRBD2
CASRSGAGGYNEQFF,TGTGCCAGCAGATCCGGGGCGGGAGGGTACAATGAGCAGTTCTTC,few,TRBV3-1,TRBJ2-1,TRBD2
CASSSTGVTAAFF,TGTGCCAGCAGTTCCACAGGGGTCACTGCAGCTTTCTTT,NA,TRBV6-2/TRBV6-3,TRBJ1-1,TRBD1
CASSQGNGGPTYEQYF,TGTGCCAGCAGCCAAGGGAACGGGGGGCCCACCTACGAGCAGTACTTC,few,TRBV3-1,TRBJ2-7,NA
CASRRQGQGNRAEAFF,TGTGCCAGCAGACGCCAGGGACAGGGGAACAGGGCTGAAGCTTTCTTT,NA,TRBV28,TRBJ1-1,TRBD1
CSVVFSLGEKLFF,TGCAGCGTTGTTTTCAGCCTGGGCGAAAAACTGTTTTTT,few,TRBV29-1,TRBJ1-4,NA
CSATTRSSFQTF,TGCAGTGCTACCACTCGTTCGAGTTTCCAAACCTTC,once,TRBV20-1,TRBJ1-2,NA
CASSFQTKAEQYF,TGTGCCAGCAGCTTTCAGACTAAGGCGGAGCAGTACTTC,NA,TRBV13,TRBJ2-5,NA
CASSATSGRFLGSNEQFF,TGCGCCAGCAGTGCGACTAGCGGGAGGTTCCTTGGTTCCAATGAGCAGTTCTTC,NA,TRBV4-1,TRBJ2-1,TRBD2
CASSLESNEKLFF,TGTGCCAGCAGCTTGGAGAGTAATGAAAAACTGTTTTTT,NA,TRBV5-5,TRBJ1-4,NA
CASSYSTRVAKNIQYF,TGTGCCAGCAGTTACTCGACGAGGGTAGCCAAAAACATTCAGTACTTC,NA,TRBV6-5,TRBJ2-4,NA
CASSRPPGTSGNTDTQYF,TGTGCCAGCAGCCGACCGCCCGGGACTAGCGGCAACACAGATACGCAGTATTTT,few,TRBV7-3,TRBJ2-3,TRBD2
CASIGTSQLGSYNEQFF,TGTGCCAGTATTGGGACTAGTCAACTTGGGTCCTACAATGAGCAGTTCTTC,few,TRBV19,TRBJ2-1,TRBD2
CASSFGGTVSYEQYF,TGTGCCAGCAGTTTTGGAGGGACAGTATCCTACGAGCAGTACTTC,NA,TRBV28,TRBJ2-7,NA
CASSFLDRASEQYF,TGTGCCAGCAGCTTTCTGGACAGGGCATCCGAGCAGTACTTC,few,TRBV7-2,TRBJ2-7,TRBD1
CASRGTVNMNTEAFF,TGTGCCAGCAGGGGGACGGTTAATATGAACACTGAAGCTTTCTTT,once,TRBV2,TRBJ1-1,NA
CASSLPSNSPLHF,TGCGCCAGCAGCCTGCCCAGTAATTCACCCCTCCACTTT,few,TRBV4-1,TRBJ1-6,NA
CATAGLEGETQYF,TGTGCCACCGCCGGGCTAGAGGGAGAGACCCAGTACTTC,NA,TRBV12-3/TRBV12-4,TRBJ2-5,NA
CSAAGGQETQYF,TGCAGTGCTGCGGGGGGGCAAGAGACCCAGTACTTC,NA,TRBV20-1,TRBJ2-5,TRBD2
CATSDSSFGGQSYGYTF,TGTGCCACCAGTGATTCGTCGTTCGGGGGACAGAGCTATGGCTACACCTTC,NA,TRBV24-1,TRBJ1-2,TRBD1
CSIMGQQEAQYF,TGCAGCATCATGGGACAGCAAGAGGCCCAGTACTTC,few,TRBV29-1,TRBJ2-5,TRBD1
CSARDSGQGMNSPLHF,TGCAGTGCTAGAGACTCGGGACAGGGGATGAATTCACCCCTCCACTTT,NA,TRBV20-1,TRBJ1-6,TRBD1
CASTSRDTLRGELFF,TGTGCCAGCACCTCCCGGGACACCCTACGAGGGGAGCTGTTTTTT,few,TRBV7-6,TRBJ2-2,NA
CSVGGGARDEQFF,TGCAGCGTTGGAGGAGGAGCGCGGGATGAGCAGTTCTTC,NA,TRBV29-1,TRBJ2-1,NA
CASSSYMVYGYTF,TGTGCCAGCAGCTCCTACATGGTCTATGGCTACACCTTC,NA,TRBV7-9,TRBJ1-2,NA